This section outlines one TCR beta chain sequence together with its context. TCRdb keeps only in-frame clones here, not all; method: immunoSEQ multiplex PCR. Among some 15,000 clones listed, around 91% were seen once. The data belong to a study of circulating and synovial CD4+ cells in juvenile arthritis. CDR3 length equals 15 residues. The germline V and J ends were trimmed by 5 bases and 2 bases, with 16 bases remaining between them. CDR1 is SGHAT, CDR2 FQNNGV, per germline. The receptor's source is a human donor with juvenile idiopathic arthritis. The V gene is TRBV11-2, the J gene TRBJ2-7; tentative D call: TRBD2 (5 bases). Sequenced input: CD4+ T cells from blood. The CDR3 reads CASSAYVGVAYEQYF. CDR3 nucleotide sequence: TGTGCCAGCAGCGCTTACGTCGGGGTGGCCTACGAGCAGTACTTC.